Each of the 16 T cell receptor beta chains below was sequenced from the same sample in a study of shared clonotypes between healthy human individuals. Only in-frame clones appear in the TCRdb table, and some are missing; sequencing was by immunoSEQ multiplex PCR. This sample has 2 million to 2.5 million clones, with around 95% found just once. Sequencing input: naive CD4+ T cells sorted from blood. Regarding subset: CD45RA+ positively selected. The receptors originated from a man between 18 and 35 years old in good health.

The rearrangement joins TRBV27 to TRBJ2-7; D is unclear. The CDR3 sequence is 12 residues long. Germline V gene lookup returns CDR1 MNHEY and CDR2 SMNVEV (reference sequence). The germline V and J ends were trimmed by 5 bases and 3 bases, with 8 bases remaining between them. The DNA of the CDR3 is TGTGCCAGCAGTCCGCTCGGCTACGAGCAGTACTTC. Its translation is CASSPLGYEQYF.

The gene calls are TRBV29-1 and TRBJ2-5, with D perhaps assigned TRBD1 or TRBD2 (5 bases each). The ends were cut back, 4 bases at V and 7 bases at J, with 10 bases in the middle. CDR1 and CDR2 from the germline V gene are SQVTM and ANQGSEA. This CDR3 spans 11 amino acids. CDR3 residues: CSVGGERTQYF. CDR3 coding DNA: TGCAGCGTTGGAGGGGAGAGGACCCAGTACTTC.

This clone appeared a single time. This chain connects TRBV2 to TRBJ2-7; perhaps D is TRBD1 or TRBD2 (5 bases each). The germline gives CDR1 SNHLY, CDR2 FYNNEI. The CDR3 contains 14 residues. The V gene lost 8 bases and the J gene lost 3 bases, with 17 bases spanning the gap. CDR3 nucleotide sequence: TGTGCCAGCCGACTTCTTTGGGGGTACTACGAGCAGTACTTC. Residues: CASRLLWGYYEQYF.

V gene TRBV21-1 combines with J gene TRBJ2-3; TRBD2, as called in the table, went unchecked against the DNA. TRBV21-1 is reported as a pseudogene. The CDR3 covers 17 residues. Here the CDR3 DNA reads TGTGCCAGCAGCAAACATAAAGGCGGGGGGGAGGCAGATACGCAGTATTTT. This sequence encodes CASSKHKGGGEADTQYF.

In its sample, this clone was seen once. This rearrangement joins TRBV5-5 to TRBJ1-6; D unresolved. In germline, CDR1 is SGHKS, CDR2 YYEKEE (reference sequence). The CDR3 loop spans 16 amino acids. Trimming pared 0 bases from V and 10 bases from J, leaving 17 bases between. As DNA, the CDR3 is TGTGCCAGCAGCTTGGAATCGACATTAGTACAGTCACCCCTCCACTTT. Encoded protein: CASSLESTLVQSPLHF.

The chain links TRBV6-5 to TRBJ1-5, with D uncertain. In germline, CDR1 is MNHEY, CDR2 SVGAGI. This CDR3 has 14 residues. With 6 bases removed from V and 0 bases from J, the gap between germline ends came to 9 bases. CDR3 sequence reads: CASRLGNSNQPQHF. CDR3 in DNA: TGTGCCAGCAGGCTGGGAAATAGCAATCAGCCCCAGCATTTT.

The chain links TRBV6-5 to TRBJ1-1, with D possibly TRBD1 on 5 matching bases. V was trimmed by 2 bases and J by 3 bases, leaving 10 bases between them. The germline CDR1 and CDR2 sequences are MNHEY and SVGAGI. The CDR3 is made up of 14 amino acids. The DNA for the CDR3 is TGTGCCAGCAGTTACCATGGGGCAGACACTGAAGCTTTCTTT. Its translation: CASSYHGADTEAFF.

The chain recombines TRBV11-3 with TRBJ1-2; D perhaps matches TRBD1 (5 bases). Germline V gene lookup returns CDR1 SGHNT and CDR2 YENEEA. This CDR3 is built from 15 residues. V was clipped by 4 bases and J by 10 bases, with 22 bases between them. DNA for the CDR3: TGTGCCAGCAGCTCCATCCTCGGGAGGGGAGAGGACTACACCTTC. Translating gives CASSSILGRGEDYTF.

The CDR3 DNA follows: TGTGCCAGCAGCCAAGAGTCCCCGGGGCCCCAGCATTTT. Residues: CASSQESPGPQHF. This chain joins TRBV14 and TRBJ1-5; D remains ambiguous. V was clipped by 0 bases and J by 9 bases, with 9 bases between them. Germline V gene lookup returns CDR1 SGHDN and CDR2 FVKESK. The CDR3 consists of 13 residues.

As DNA, the CDR3 is TGTGCCAGCAGCCAAGCTAGCGGGAGTTACGAGCAGTACTTC. Translation gives CASSQASGSYEQYF. V is TRBV14 and J is TRBJ2-7; 10 bases agree with TRBD2. This CDR3 is 14 amino acids long. The J segment lost 4 bases and the V segment lost 1 base, leaving 1 base of the junction unmatched. Germline lookup yields CDR1 SGHDN and CDR2 FVKESK. Full variable domain (missing parts from reference TRBV14 and TRBJ2-7): EAGVTQFPSHSVIEKGQTVTLRCDPISGHDNLYWYRRVMGKEIKFLLHFVKESKQDESGMPNNRFLAERTGGTYSTLKVQPAELEDSGVYFCASSQASGSYEQYFGPGTRLTVT.

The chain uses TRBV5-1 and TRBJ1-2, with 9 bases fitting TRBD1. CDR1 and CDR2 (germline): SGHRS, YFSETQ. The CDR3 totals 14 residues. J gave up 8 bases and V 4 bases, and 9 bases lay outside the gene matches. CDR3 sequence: CASSPGQGSDGYTF. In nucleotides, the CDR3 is TGCGCCAGCAGCCCGGGACAGGGTTCGGACGGCTACACCTTC.

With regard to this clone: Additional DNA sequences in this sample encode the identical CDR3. The CDR3 coding sequence is TGTGCCAGCAGCCTAGGGACAGGGAACACTGAAGCTTTCTTT. This gives the protein CASSLGTGNTEAFF. This chain joins TRBV7-9 and TRBJ1-1, with 8 nucleotides matching TRBD1. The ends lost 5 bases at V and 1 base at J; junction bases unmatched: 3. Germline-derived CDR1 and CDR2 are SEHNR and FQNEAQ (reference sequence). The CDR3 is 14 amino acids.

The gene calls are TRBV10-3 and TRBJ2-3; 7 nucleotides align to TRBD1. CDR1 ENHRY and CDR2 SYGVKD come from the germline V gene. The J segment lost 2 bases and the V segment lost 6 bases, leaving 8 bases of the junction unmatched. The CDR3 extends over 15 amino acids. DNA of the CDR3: TGTGCCATCAGCGAACGGGACAGCTCCACAGATACGCAGTATTTT. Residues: CAISERDSSTDTQYF.

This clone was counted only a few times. The CDR3 spells CAWSPLRGNNEQFF. As DNA, the CDR3 is TGTGCCTGGAGCCCCTTGCGGGGGAACAATGAGCAGTTCTTC. The J gene is TRBJ2-1, the V gene TRBV30; 7 nucleotides align to TRBD2. V lost 3 bases and J lost 5; bases outside the gene matches: 7. CDR1 is GTSNPN, CDR2 SVGIG, per germline (reference sequence). The length of the CDR3 is 14 residues.

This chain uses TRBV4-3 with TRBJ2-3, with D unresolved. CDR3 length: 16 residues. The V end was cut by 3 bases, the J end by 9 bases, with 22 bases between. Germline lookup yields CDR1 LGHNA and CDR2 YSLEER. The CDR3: CASSQTPGLPWNTQYF. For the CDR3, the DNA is TGCGCCAGCAGCCAGACCCCCGGCCTCCCCTGGAACACGCAGTATTTT.

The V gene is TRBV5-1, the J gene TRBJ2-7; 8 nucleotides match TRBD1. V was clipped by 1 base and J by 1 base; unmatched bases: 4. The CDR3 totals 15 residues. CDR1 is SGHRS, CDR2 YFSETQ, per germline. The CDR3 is CASSLTGGQSYEQYF. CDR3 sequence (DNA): TGCGCCAGCAGCTTGACAGGGGGACAATCCTACGAGCAGTACTTC.